This T cell receptor beta chain is drawn from a study of blood T cell repertoires in COVID-19. During active infection, Seattle patients enrolled and were then monitored through disease. V lost 0 bases to trimming and J lost 7 bases, with 15 bases between them. CDR3 length: 16 amino acids. The germline V gene encodes CDR1 MNHEY and CDR2 SVGAGI. Here immunoSEQ multiplex PCR was the method, and the copy in TCRdb shows in-frame clones only, minus some. The data show approximately 270,000 clones, with 88% seen just once and around 6.6% held by the top ten. The chain combines TRBV6-5 with TRBJ1-4; possibly TRBD1 for D (5 bases). This sequence originates from a woman in her thirties with COVID-19, enrolled during active disease. The sequenced sample consisted of peripheral blood. The CDR3 loop is CASSYSGAPRSEKLFF. CDR3 in DNA: TGTGCCAGCAGTTACTCTGGGGCACCCCGCAGTGAAAAACTGTTTTTT.